The 22 T cell receptor beta chains below were found in one sample sequenced in a study of shared clonotypes between healthy human individuals. Sequencing used immunoSEQ multiplex PCR; TCRdb keeps in-frame clones, though not all of them. The table records about half a million clones, 60% to 80% of them present only once. Sequencing input: PBMCs. The origin of the receptors is a woman aged 40 to 50 in good health. Some clones in this sample may be carry-over from other donors' samples.

The chain couples TRBV7-9 to TRBJ1-2; weak D call: TRBD1 (6 bases). From germline, CDR1 is SEHNR and CDR2 FQNEAQ (reference sequence). The CDR3 extends over 13 amino acids. The V end lost 6 bases, the J end lost 7 bases, and 15 bases lay between the germline ends. CDR3 coding DNA: TGTGCCAGCAGGGTAGGGGGGGCCGGTGGCTACACCTTC. Its translation is CASRVGGAGGYTF.

The chain carries TRBV9 and TRBJ2-3, with 8 bases lining up with TRBD2. The CDR3 has 15 residues. Looked up from germline, CDR1 is SGDLS and CDR2 is YYNGEE. V was pared by 0 bases and J by 2 bases, with 2 bases of the junction left unmatched. CDR3 DNA sequence: TGTGCCAGCAGCGTAGTAGCGGGGACCACAGATACGCAGTATTTT. Protein product: CASSVVAGTTDTQYF.

V and J are TRBV4-1 and TRBJ1-5, with 7 bases lining up with TRBD1. CDR1 is MGHRA, CDR2 YSYEKL, per germline. This CDR3 has 14 amino acids. After removal of 4 bases from V and 3 bases from J, the junction contained 3 bases not matched to a gene. CDR3 bases: TGCGCCAGCAGCCCGGGACAGATCAATCAGCCCCAGCATTTT. Translating it yields CASSPGQINQPQHF.

This clone has a count of ten or more. Other DNA sequences from this sample encode an identical CDR3 as well. The chain has TRBV7-8 and TRBJ1-5, with 10 bases identical to TRBD1. CDR1 is SGHVS, CDR2 FQNEAQ, per germline. The CDR3 has 19 amino acids. V trimming: 2 bases; J trimming: 3 bases; junction bases outside the gene matches: 13. The CDR3: CASSLRELTGGFPNQPQHF. The CDR3 DNA reads as TGTGCCAGCAGCTTAAGGGAGCTGACAGGGGGCTTCCCCAATCAGCCCCAGCATTTT.

The chain carries TRBV13 and TRBJ2-7, with a tentative D call TRBD2 (5 bases). Trimming removed 4 bases from V and 4 bases from J, with 17 bases in between. Germline values: CDR1 PRHDT, CDR2 FYEKMQ (reference sequence). The CDR3 has 15 amino acids. DNA for the CDR3: TGTGCCAGCAGCTACCCCGCGGAGGACCCTTACGAGCAGTACTTC. This sequence encodes CASSYPAEDPYEQYF.

The V and J genes are TRBV9 and TRBJ2-3; 10 bases map to TRBD2. The CDR3 is made up of 16 amino acids. V dropped 3 bases and J dropped 4; count of bases not matched to a gene: 8. CDR1 is SGDLS and CDR2 is YYNGEE in the germline V gene. The CDR3 here is CASSASGSGLADTQYF. DNA of the CDR3: TGTGCCAGCAGCGCTAGCGGGAGTGGTCTGGCAGATACGCAGTATTTT.

V gene TRBV11-2 combines with J gene TRBJ2-7; D gene ambiguous. This CDR3 has 16 amino acids. Trimming removed 1 base at V and 0 bases at J, with 13 bases between. Germline lookup yields CDR1 SGHAT and CDR2 FQNNGV. The CDR3 reads CASSLVVSLVSYEQYF. The CDR3 DNA reads as TGTGCCAGCAGCTTAGTGGTCAGTTTGGTCTCCTACGAGCAGTACTTC.

The rearrangement links TRBV6-5 to TRBJ2-3; 8 nucleotides line up with TRBD1. Per the germline V gene, CDR1 is MNHEY and CDR2 is SVGAGI. V was pared by 6 bases and J by 4 bases, with 9 bases of the junction left unmatched. CDR3 size: 15 residues. The CDR3 sequence: CASRTRTGRADTQYF. DNA of the CDR3: TGTGCCAGCAGGACGCGGACAGGGCGCGCAGATACGCAGTATTTT.

The chain carries TRBV2 and TRBJ2-1; 9 positions agree with TRBD1. V lost 7 bases and J lost 2; bases outside the gene matches: 3. This CDR3 contains 14 residues. CDR1 is SNHLY and CDR2 is FYNNEI in the germline V gene. The chain's CDR3 is CASTGTGTYNEQFF. Written as DNA, the CDR3 is TGTGCCAGCACCGGGACAGGGACCTACAATGAGCAGTTCTTC.

A word on this clone: Other nucleotide sequences from this sample produce the same CDR3. This chain joins TRBV18 and TRBJ2-3, with a possible D match to TRBD1 (5 bases). CDR3 length equals 14 residues. The germline V and J ends were trimmed by 2 bases and 1 base, with 7 bases remaining between them. Germline values: CDR1 KGHSH, CDR2 LQKENI. The DNA for the CDR3 is TGTGCCAGCTCACCAGGGGCAGGCACAGATACGCAGTATTTT. It translates to CASSPGAGTDTQYF.

The chain carries TRBV5-8 and TRBJ2-7; a weak D match, TRBD2 (6 bases). Germline V gene lookup returns CDR1 SGHTS and CDR2 YDEGEE. The CDR3 is 17 residues long. V lost 0 bases to trimming and J lost 4 bases, with 20 bases between them. CDR3 amino acids: CASSLAGGAFGAYEQYF. For the CDR3, the DNA is TGTGCCAGCAGCTTGGCCGGAGGGGCTTTTGGGGCTTACGAGCAGTACTTC.

This sequence joins TRBV27 and TRBJ2-7; 9 positions agree with TRBD2. The CDR3 totals 15 residues. V lost 0 bases and J lost 4; bases outside the gene matches: 4. Germline values: CDR1 MNHEY, CDR2 SMNVEV (reference sequence). The CDR3 is CASSLSFSGSYEQYF. The CDR3 DNA reads as TGTGCCAGCAGTTTATCTTTTAGCGGGAGTTACGAGCAGTACTTC.

The CDR3 DNA reads TGCGCCAGCAGCCGGGACAGGGCTACAACTGAAGCTTTCTTT. Residues: CASSRDRATTEAFF. The rearrangement joins TRBV5-1 to TRBJ1-1; 9 bases match TRBD1. The CDR3 totals 14 residues. Germline-derived CDR1 and CDR2 are SGHRS and YFSETQ. Trimming at V came to 4 bases and at J to 5 bases, leaving 6 bases not matched to a gene.

A few counts support this clone. The chain has TRBV11-2 and TRBJ2-7; D is uncertain. Trimming took off 4 bases at V and 4 bases at J, with 11 bases between the two ends. This CDR3 comprises 13 residues. Germline V gives CDR1 SGHAT, CDR2 FQNNGV. The CDR3, as DNA: TGTGCCAGCAGCTGGAGAGTTGGGTACGAGCAGTACTTC. It translates to CASSWRVGYEQYF.

This chain links TRBV6-1 with TRBJ2-7; tentatively, D is TRBD1 (6 bases). The CDR3 is made up of 13 amino acids. Germline V gives CDR1 MNHNS, CDR2 SASEGT. With 4 bases removed from V and 3 bases from J, the gap between germline ends came to 10 bases. CDR3 coding DNA: TGTGCCAGCAGTGGGCACAGGGTCTACGAGCAGTACTTC. It specifies CASSGHRVYEQYF.

This clone was seen just once. CDR3 protein: CAIRPGARGDTQYF. CDR3 coding DNA: TGTGCCATCAGGCCGGGAGCAAGGGGAGATACGCAGTATTTT. The chain couples TRBV10-3 to TRBJ2-3; weak D call: TRBD2 (6 bases). The CDR3 length is 14 residues. Trimming left V 6 bases short and J 5 bases short, with 15 bases between. In germline, CDR1 is ENHRY, CDR2 SYGVKD.

As DNA, the CDR3 is TGTGCCAGCTCGGGGACAGCGACAAACAATCAGCCCCAGCATTTT. Residues: CASSGTATNNQPQHF. The genes are TRBV18 and TRBJ1-5, with TRBD1 matching 7 bases. The length of the CDR3 is 15 residues. V was pared by 6 bases and J by 3 bases, with 8 bases of the junction left unmatched. CDR1 KGHSH and CDR2 LQKENI come from the germline V gene.

This clone occurred once. The V and J genes are TRBV4-3 and TRBJ2-1; 8 bases match TRBD2. The germline gives CDR1 LGHNA, CDR2 YSLEER. The CDR3 totals 15 residues. V was pared by 1 base and J by 9 bases, with 8 bases of the junction left unmatched. The CDR3 here is CASSQAFGREGEQFF. The CDR3 nucleotides read TGCGCCAGCAGCCAAGCCTTCGGGAGGGAGGGTGAGCAGTTCTTC.

The V call is TRBV2, the J call TRBJ2-7; D possibly matches TRBD1 or TRBD2 (6 bases each). The ends were cut back, 11 bases at V and 0 bases at J, with 11 bases in the middle. CDR1 and CDR2 from the germline V gene are SNHLY and FYNNEI. The CDR3 runs 12 residues. DNA of the CDR3: TGTGCCTCCGGGGGCGACTCCTACGAGCAGTACTTC. Encoded protein: CASGGDSYEQYF.

The rearrangement uses TRBV18 and TRBJ2-4, with D perhaps TRBD2 (5 bases). Germline V gives CDR1 KGHSH, CDR2 LQKENI. Trimming cost V 4 bases and J 3 bases, with 13 bases left between them. This CDR3 region has 15 residues. The CDR3 DNA sequence: TGTGCCAGCTCACTCAGCGTTGAGGGCAAAAACATTCAGTACTTC. Amino acids: CASSLSVEGKNIQYF.

J is TRBJ2-1 and V is TRBV5-1; D is unresolved. This CDR3 has 15 amino acids. Germline V gene lookup returns CDR1 SGHRS and CDR2 YFSETQ. Between the trimmed V and J ends, which lost 1 base and 6 bases, there was a span of 14 bases. The CDR3 sequence is CASSLYQQGPNEQFF. The CDR3 bases are TGCGCCAGCAGCTTGTACCAGCAAGGCCCCAATGAGCAGTTCTTC.

The chain couples TRBV28 to TRBJ2-7; tentative D call: TRBD2 (6 bases). The V end was cut by 3 bases, the J end by 1 base, with 19 bases between. CDR1 and CDR2 (germline): MDHEN, SYDVKM. The CDR3 is 17 residues long. For the CDR3, the DNA is TGTGCCAGCAGTTTGCCACAAAGCGGGTATCCATCCTACGAGCAGTACTTC. This translates into CASSLPQSGYPSYEQYF.